The T cell receptor beta chain under discussion was sequenced for a study of cytomegalovirus exposure and HLA in healthy donors. The PCR made use of 60 Vbeta and 13 Jbeta primers. The table came from immunoSEQ multiplex PCR; TCRdb's copy has only in-frame clones and leaves some out. The data show roughly 46,000 clones, and the top ten clones hold approximately 1%. The ends were cut back, 2 bases at V and 7 bases at J, with 10 bases in the middle. Germline CDR1 and CDR2: SGDLS and YYNGEE. The length of the CDR3 is 13 residues. Specimen: PBMCs. The rearrangement joins TRBV9 to TRBJ1-5, with a weak D call TRBD1 (5 bases). The source is a woman in her thirties or forties in good health and CMV-seronegative. The CDR3 spells CASSVGGVQPQHF. As DNA, the CDR3 is TGTGCCAGCAGCGTGGGGGGGGTCCAGCCCCAGCATTTT.